This TCR beta chain is drawn from a study of T cell repertoires in cytomegalovirus infection. Study details: Indicated by public TCR beta signatures were CMV infection and matching HLA type.

The CDR3 has 15 amino acids. The V and J ends lost 2 bases and 5 bases, in that order; junction bases with no gene match: 4. TCRdb ran MiXCR on the reads and lists one entry per CDR3 protein. Found here are about 830,000 distinct CDR3 sequences, about 30% of them singletons; the top ten hold approximately 13%. In its sample, this clonotype was seen a few times. Its antigen is not known. The source was cultured CD8+ T cells from PBMCs, collected from culture after CMV antigen stimulation. This TCR derives from a human donor in good health (CMV status not recorded). Some clones in this sample may be carry-over from other donors' samples. The chain links TRBV12-3 or TRBV12-4 to TRBJ2-1; 9 bases are shared with TRBD1. CDR3 nucleotide sequence: TGTGCCAGCAGTTTAAGGGACAGGGCTGACAATGAGCAGTTCTTC. Residues: CASSLRDRADNEQFF.